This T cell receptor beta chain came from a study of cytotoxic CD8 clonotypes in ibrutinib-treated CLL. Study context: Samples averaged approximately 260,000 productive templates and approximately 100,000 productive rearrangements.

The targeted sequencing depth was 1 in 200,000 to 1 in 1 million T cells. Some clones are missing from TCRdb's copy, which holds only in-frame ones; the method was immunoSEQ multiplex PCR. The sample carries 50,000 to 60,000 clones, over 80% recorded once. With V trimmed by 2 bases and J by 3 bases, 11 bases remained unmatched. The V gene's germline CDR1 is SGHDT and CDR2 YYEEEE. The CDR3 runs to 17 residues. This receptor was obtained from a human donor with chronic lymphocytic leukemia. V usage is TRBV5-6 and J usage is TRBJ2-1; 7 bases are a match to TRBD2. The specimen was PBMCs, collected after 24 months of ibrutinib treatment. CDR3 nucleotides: TGTGCCAGCAGCTTAATAAGGTTGGCTAGCGGCTACAATGAGCAGTTCTTC. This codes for CASSLIRLASGYNEQFF. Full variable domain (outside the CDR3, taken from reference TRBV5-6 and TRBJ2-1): DAGVTQSPTHLIKTRGQQVTLRCSPKSGHDTVSWYQQALGQGPQFIFQYYEEEERQRGNFPDRFSGHQFPNYSSELNVNALLLGDSALYLCASSLIRLASGYNEQFFGPGTRLTVL.